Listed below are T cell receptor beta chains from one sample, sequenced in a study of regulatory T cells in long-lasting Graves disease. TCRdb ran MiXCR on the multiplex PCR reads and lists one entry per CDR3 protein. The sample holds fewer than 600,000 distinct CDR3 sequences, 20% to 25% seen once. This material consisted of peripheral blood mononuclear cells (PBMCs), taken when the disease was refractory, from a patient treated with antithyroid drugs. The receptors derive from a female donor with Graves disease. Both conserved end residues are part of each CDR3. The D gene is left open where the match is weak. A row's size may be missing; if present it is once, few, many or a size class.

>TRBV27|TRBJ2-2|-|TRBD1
CASSRSVQGAYTGELFF
TGTGCCAGCAGTCGAAGCGTACAGGGGGCGTACACCGGGGAGCTGTTTTTT
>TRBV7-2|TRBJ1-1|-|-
CASSPLRGANTEAFF
TGTGCCAGCAGCCCACTCAGGGGAGCGAACACTGAAGCTTTCTTT
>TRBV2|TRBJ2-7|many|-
CASSEAGPLGVQYF
TGTGCCAGCAGTGAAGCCGGCCCCTTAGGTGTGCAGTACTTC
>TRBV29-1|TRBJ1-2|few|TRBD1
CSVAGGQGYGYTF
TGCAGCGTTGCAGGGGGGCAGGGGTATGGCTACACCTTC
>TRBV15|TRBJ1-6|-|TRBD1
CATSREAGGNSPLHF
TGTGCCACCAGCAGGGAGGCAGGGGGCAATTCACCCCTCCACTTT
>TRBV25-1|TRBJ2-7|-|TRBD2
CASSGLAGMILEQYF
TGTGCCAGCAGTGGACTAGCGGGAATGATTCTCGAGCAGTACTTC
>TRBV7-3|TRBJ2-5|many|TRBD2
CASSRLAGSQETQYF
TGTGCCAGCAGCCGCCTAGCGGGGAGTCAAGAGACCCAGTACTTC
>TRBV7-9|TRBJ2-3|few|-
CASSPGRRVGDTQYF
TGTGCCAGCAGCCCGGGACGGAGGGTTGGAGATACGCAGTATTTT
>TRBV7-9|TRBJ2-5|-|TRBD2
CASSGGLAGRTQYF
TGTGCCAGCAGCGGTGGACTAGCGGGGCGGACCCAGTACTTC
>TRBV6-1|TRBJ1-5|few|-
CASSDDPPGNNQPQHF
TGTGCCAGCAGTGATGACCCCCCGGGTAACAATCAGCCCCAGCATTTT